This T cell receptor beta chain was obtained from a study of neurological immune-mediated disorders. There are many counts of this clonotype. The trim removed 6 bases at V and 3 bases at J, leaving 16 bases unmatched. This CDR3 contains 18 residues. CDR1 is ENHRY, CDR2 SYGVKD, per germline. TCRdb reprocessed the 5' RACE reads via MiXCR and lists one record per CDR3 protein. The table lists about 59,000 distinct CDR3 sequences, around 3.8% of them singletons, with about 2% in the top ten. Sample: PBMCs. J is TRBJ2-3 and V is TRBV10-3; 9 bases match TRBD2. This clonotype was obtained from a woman aged 45-65 years with multiple sclerosis. DNA of the CDR3: TGTGCCATCAGCAAGTGGCTTAGCGGGAGAGGTAAAACAGATACGCAGTATTTT. Translated: CAISKWLSGRGKTDTQYF.